The 25 T cell receptor beta chains presented below share a single source sample, sequenced in a study of early stage breast cancer tumors. Sequencing used immunoSEQ multiplex PCR; TCRdb keeps in-frame clones, though not all of them. The sample lists about 30,000 clones; approximately 72% were seen once. The specimen sequenced was blood. The receptors originated from a person aged 50-59 years with breast cancer.

V gene TRBV30 combines with J gene TRBJ2-7, with D uncertain. Germline V gene sequence: CDR1 GTSNPN, CDR2 SVGIG (reference sequence). The CDR3 length is 13 residues. The V and J ends lost 4 bases and 6 bases respectively, with 16 bases between them. The CDR3 nucleotides are TGTGCCTGGAATCGATGGGCTGAGAGCGAGCAGTACTTC. Amino acid sequence: CAWNRWAESEQYF.

This chain uses TRBV18 with TRBJ2-5, with 9 bases aligning to TRBD1. The CDR3 has 14 amino acids. Germline V lookup: CDR1 KGHSH, CDR2 LQKENI. The J segment lost 4 bases and the V segment lost 4 bases, leaving 4 bases of the junction unmatched. Written as DNA, the CDR3 is TGTGCCAGCTCACGGGGGACAGGGTCAGAGACCCAGTACTTC. Its protein product is CASSRGTGSETQYF.

This rearrangement joins TRBV19 to TRBJ1-3, with 7 bases matching TRBD1. CDR1 and CDR2 (germline): LNHDA, SQIVND (reference sequence). V was clipped by 6 bases and J by 0 bases; unmatched bases: 8. The CDR3 extends over 16 amino acids. The CDR3 DNA reads TGTGCCAGTAGACCGGACAGGCCGACCTCTGGAAACACCATATATTTT. It yields the protein CASRPDRPTSGNTIYF.

This clone was found once. The chain uses TRBV9 and TRBJ2-7; 8 bases are a match to TRBD2. The CDR3 sequence is 14 residues long. The V and J ends lost 5 bases and 5 bases, in that order; junction bases with no gene match: 9. Germline V CDR1 and CDR2: SGDLS, YYNGEE. The CDR3 here is CASRGERERDEQYF. The CDR3 DNA reads as TGTGCCAGCAGGGGGGAGCGGGAGAGGGACGAGCAGTACTTC.

The rearrangement joins TRBV27 to TRBJ1-5; perhaps TRBD1 as D (6 bases). Trimming cost V 4 bases and J 0 bases, with 10 bases left between them. The CDR3 length is 15 residues. From germline, CDR1 is MNHEY and CDR2 SMNVEV (reference sequence). The CDR3 reads CASSSRQVSNQPQHF. The CDR3 nucleotides are TGTGCCAGCAGTTCCCGACAGGTTAGCAATCAGCCCCAGCATTTT.

V usage is TRBV7-2 and J usage is TRBJ1-1; unclear D gene. Germline V CDR1 and CDR2: SGHTA, FQGNSA. Trimming took 2 bases from V and 0 from J, leaving 7 bases between them. This CDR3 contains 14 residues. The CDR3 loop is CASSLMVVNTEAFF. CDR3 nucleotides: TGTGCCAGCAGCTTAATGGTAGTGAACACTGAAGCTTTCTTT.

The chain has TRBV6-5 and TRBJ2-2; D is unclear. In germline, CDR1 is MNHEY, CDR2 SVGAGI. Trimming pared 10 bases from V and 4 bases from J, leaving 7 bases between. CDR3 length: 11 amino acids. The CDR3, as DNA: TGTGCCACCCGGACCACCGGGGAGCTGTTTTTT. It specifies CATRTTGELFF.

This clone was observed once. This chain uses TRBV7-3 with TRBJ2-2; D not resolved. The CDR3 is made up of 14 amino acids. The germline V gene encodes CDR1 SGHTA and CDR2 FQGTGA. The V gene lost 2 bases and the J gene lost 1 base, with 5 bases spanning the gap. The CDR3 loop reads CASSLFQNTGELFF. As DNA, the CDR3 is TGTGCCAGCAGCTTATTTCAGAACACCGGGGAGCTGTTTTTT.

As DNA, the CDR3 is TGTGCTAGCTTCCGGGGGGATGGCTACACCTTC. Its translation is CASFRGDGYTF. The genes are TRBV6-5 and TRBJ1-2, with D maybe TRBD1 (5 bases). Germline V gene lookup returns CDR1 MNHEY and CDR2 SVGAGI. The CDR3 length is 11 residues.

This clone was seen more than once but under ten times. J is TRBJ1-2 and V is TRBV2; D remains ambiguous. CDR3 length: 11 residues. V was trimmed by 2 bases and J by 2 bases, leaving 0 bases between them. The germline CDR1 and CDR2 sequences are SNHLY and FYNNEI. In nucleotides, the CDR3 is TGTGCCAGCAGTGAAAACTATGGCTACACCTTC. Translation: CASSENYGYTF.

The chain couples TRBV4-1 to TRBJ1-1; D is unresolved. Germline V lookup: CDR1 MGHRA, CDR2 YSYEKL. V lost 1 base and J 1 base, leaving 4 bases between the germline ends. The CDR3 length is 13 residues. The CDR3: CASSQARNTEAFF. DNA for the CDR3: TGCGCCAGCAGCCAAGCGCGGAACACTGAAGCTTTCTTT.

This chain connects TRBV19 to TRBJ1-5; possibly TRBD1 for D (5 bases). Per the germline V gene, CDR1 is LNHDA and CDR2 is SQIVND (reference sequence). V was shortened by 3 bases and J by 5 bases, with 8 bases between the two germline ends. The CDR3 is made up of 13 amino acids. The CDR3 sequence: CASSMDKDQPQHF. CDR3 DNA: TGTGCCAGTAGTATGGACAAAGATCAGCCCCAGCATTTT. The complete variable domain, with remaining parts taken from reference TRBV19 and TRBJ1-5, reads DGGITQSPKYLFRKEGQNVTLSCEQNLNHDAMYWYRQDPGQGLRLIYYSQIVNDFQKGDIAEGYSVSREKKESFPLTVTSAQKNPTAFYLCASSMDKDQPQHFGDGTRLSIL.

This clone was seen once. V gene TRBV4-1 combines with J gene TRBJ2-7, with TRBD1 matching 8 bases. Germline assignment: CDR1 MGHRA and CDR2 YSYEKL. V dropped 1 base and J dropped 3; count of bases not matched to a gene: 8. This CDR3 spans 16 amino acids. The CDR3: CASSQGAGTGNYEQYF. CDR3 nucleotide sequence: TGCGCCAGCAGCCAAGGGGCCGGGACAGGAAACTACGAGCAGTACTTC.

J is TRBJ2-7 and V is TRBV6-5; TRBD1 is a possible D gene (6 bases). Between the trimmed V and J ends, which lost 2 bases and 6 bases, there was a span of 17 bases. From germline, CDR1 is MNHEY and CDR2 SVGAGI. This CDR3 is built from 15 residues. The CDR3 region is CASSYRTGRRSEQYF. The CDR3 coding sequence is TGTGCCAGCAGTTACCGAACAGGGCGACGGAGCGAGCAGTACTTC.

This chain joins TRBV7-3 and TRBJ2-1, with D unresolved. V was cut by 5 bases and J by 8 bases, with 13 bases left in between. The CDR3 covers 13 residues. The V gene's germline CDR1 is SGHTA and CDR2 FQGTGA. The CDR3 nucleotides read TGTGCCAGCAGCCTAGGTGAGGTAGATGAGCAGTTCTTC. Its protein product is CASSLGEVDEQFF.

V gene TRBV7-9 combines with J gene TRBJ2-7; 7 positions agree with TRBD1. V lost 3 bases and J lost 3; bases outside the gene matches: 2. Germline V gene sequence: CDR1 SEHNR, CDR2 FQNEAQ (reference sequence). CDR3 length: 13 residues. The CDR3 DNA reads TGTGCCAGCAGCTTGGGACAGTTCTACGAGCAGTACTTC. It translates to CASSLGQFYEQYF.

This chain links TRBV5-1 with TRBJ1-5, with 8 bases fitting TRBD1. The trim removed 0 bases at V and 4 bases at J, leaving 6 bases unmatched. Per germline, CDR1 SGHRS and CDR2 YFSETQ. The CDR3 is 16 residues long. The CDR3 bases are TGCGCCAGCAGCTTGGCAGGGACAGGCGAAAATCAGCCCCAGCATTTT. Protein sequence: CASSLAGTGENQPQHF.

This chain links TRBV19 with TRBJ2-1; D may be TRBD1 (6 bases). CDR3 length: 14 residues. Trimming shortened V by 7 bases and J by 3 bases, and 13 bases separated the two germline ends. Germline-derived CDR1 and CDR2 are LNHDA and SQIVND (reference sequence). CDR3 protein: CASKGEFYYNEQFF. The CDR3 DNA sequence: TGTGCCAGTAAGGGGGAATTTTACTACAATGAGCAGTTCTTC.

The V gene is TRBV9, the J gene TRBJ1-3, with 7 nucleotides matching TRBD1. Germline loops: CDR1 SGDLS, CDR2 YYNGEE. The CDR3 has 14 amino acids. Germline trimming cut 4 bases from V and 7 bases from J; bases unmatched to any gene: 8. CDR3 bases: TGTGCCAGCAGCCTAGGGGGCGAAAGGAACACCATATATTTT. As protein: CASSLGGERNTIYF. Full variable domain (outside the CDR3, taken from reference TRBV9 and TRBJ1-3): DSGVTQTPKHLITATGQRVTLRCSPRSGDLSVYWYQQSLDQGLQFLIQYYNGEERAKGNILERFSAQQFPDLHSELNLSSLELGDSALYFCASSLGGERNTIYFGEGSWLTVV.

This chain connects TRBV6-1 to TRBJ2-3; unclear D gene. Per the germline V gene, CDR1 is MNHNS and CDR2 is SASEGT. The V end was cut by 7 bases, the J end by 5 bases, with 4 bases between. The CDR3 totals 10 residues. The CDR3 reads CASKGDTQYF. In nucleotides, the CDR3 is TGTGCCAGCAAAGGAGATACGCAGTATTTT.

The chain couples TRBV30 to TRBJ2-1; D ambiguous. The CDR3 covers 11 residues. Trimming cost V 5 bases and J 12 bases, with 14 bases left between them. CDR1 and CDR2 from the germline V gene are GTSNPN and SVGIG (reference sequence). The CDR3 DNA reads as TGTGCCTGGCAAACGGCCTGGGGGCAGTTCTTC. This codes for CAWQTAWGQFF.

The chain employs TRBV10-3 and TRBJ2-7, with TRBD2 identical over 7 bases. The J segment lost 3 bases and the V segment lost 2 bases, leaving 10 bases of the junction unmatched. Germline CDR1 is ENHRY and CDR2 is SYGVKD. CDR3 length: 16 amino acids. The chain's CDR3 is CAISEPGLGGDYEQYF. The CDR3, as DNA: TGTGCCATCAGTGAGCCCGGACTAGGCGGGGACTACGAGCAGTACTTC.

The chain uses TRBV30 and TRBJ2-1; maybe TRBD2 (6 bases). Looked up from germline, CDR1 is GTSNPN and CDR2 is SVGIG (reference sequence). V gave up 4 bases and J gave up 4 bases, with 11 bases separating them. This CDR3 is 13 amino acids long. The CDR3 sequence: CAWTSGVYNEQFF. In DNA form, the CDR3 reads TGTGCCTGGACCTCGGGGGTGTACAATGAGCAGTTCTTC.

This chain connects TRBV5-1 to TRBJ2-7; D uncertain. The V end lost 5 bases, the J end lost 2 bases, and 14 bases lay between the germline ends. This CDR3 contains 14 residues. From germline, CDR1 is SGHRS and CDR2 YFSETQ. This CDR3 is CASRAPEKTYEQYF. CDR3 in DNA: TGCGCCAGCAGGGCCCCGGAAAAGACCTACGAGCAGTACTTC. Full variable domain (missing parts from reference TRBV5-1 and TRBJ2-7): KAGVTQTPRYLIKTRGQQVTLSCSPISGHRSVSWYQQTPGQGLQFLFEYFSETQRNKGNFPGRFSGRQFSNSRSEMNVSTLELGDSALYLCASRAPEKTYEQYFGPGTRLTVT.

Of note for this clone: Distinct nucleotide sequences in the sample also encode this CDR3. V gene TRBV18 combines with J gene TRBJ2-5, with D hard to call. Trimming took 6 bases from V and 0 from J, leaving 5 bases between them. CDR3 length: 12 amino acids. Germline V CDR1 and CDR2: KGHSH, LQKENI. In nucleotides, the CDR3 is TGTGCCAGCTCGCCGTACCAAGAGACCCAGTACTTC. This encodes CASSPYQETQYF.